This TCR beta chain came from a study of CD8 T cells in Susac syndrome. Points from the study as a whole: The peak of CD8+ clonal expansion in Susac was seen in TEMRA cells and active patients. In total CD8+ repertoires, roughly 16 Susac-specific public clones were found, and CD8+ TEMRA repertoires had about 5.

The V and J ends lost 6 bases and 2 bases respectively, with 9 bases between them. Germline lookup yields CDR1 MDHEN and CDR2 SYDVKM. This CDR3 spans 13 amino acids. With regard to this clonotype: Its antigen is currently unknown.

TEMRA cells underwent FACS enrichment and CD8+ and CD4+ T cells underwent negative isolation. Reverse transcription of 0.5 to 1 ug RNA used random hexamers. TCRdb redid the calling of the immunoSEQ multiplex PCR reads with MiXCR, one entry per CDR3 protein. The table records about 76,000 distinct CDR3 sequences, under 95% of them present only once. Specimen: CD8+ T cells from PBMCs. This TCR was recovered from a human donor with Susac syndrome. The genes are TRBV28 and TRBJ2-3; D unclear. In nucleotides, the CDR3 is TGTGCCAGCAGAATAGCTTACACAGATACGCAGTATTTT. Translating gives CASRIAYTDTQYF.